The sequence of this T cell receptor beta chain was determined in a study of blood T cell repertoires in COVID-19. Germline-derived CDR1 and CDR2 are MNHEY and SVGAGI. The CDR3 has 12 residues. J was trimmed by 7 bases and V by 6 bases; bases with no gene match: 4. Symptom resolution, clearance, or two negative PCRs marked donors in Cohort 3 as recovered. Sequenced by immunoSEQ multiplex PCR; TCRdb stores in-frame clones only, minus some. Altogether fewer than 400,000 clones are present, under 90% being singletons, with the ten largest covering less than 2%. The sample comprised PBMCs or T cells enriched from blood (not recorded which). This chain uses TRBV6-5 with TRBJ1-1; 8 nucleotides line up with TRBD1. This clonotype originated in a woman aged 30 to 39 who had recovered from COVID-19. CDR3 DNA sequence: TGTGCCAGCAGAGCGACAGGGGTTGAAGCTTTCTTT. This codes for CASRATGVEAFF.